This TCR beta chain was profiled in a study of shared clonotypes between healthy human individuals. The sorted-subset replicate PCRs were given approximately 190 ng DNA, which is tens of thousands of T cell genomes. Generated by immunoSEQ multiplex PCR, the TCRdb table keeps only in-frame clones and is missing some. The table has 650,000 to 750,000 clones, more than 70% seen once. This clone has just a few counts. The target antigen is unknown. Study observations and caveats: Naive subsets generally had larger estimated richness than memory subsets. Generation of non-shared clonotypes was less probable than generation of clonotypes shared by all four donors.

Germline V lookup: CDR1 SEHNR, CDR2 FQNEAQ (reference sequence). CDR3 length: 13 residues. V gave up 2 bases and J gave up 4 bases, with 9 bases separating them. The sample consisted of memory CD4+ T cells sorted from blood. Subset denoted: CD45RA-negative fraction. The receptor's source is a woman younger than 45 in good health. This sequence joins TRBV7-9 and TRBJ2-7; D is undetermined. CDR3 in amino acids: CASSLTIGYEQYF. The CDR3, as DNA: TGTGCCAGCAGCTTAACCATAGGGTACGAGCAGTACTTC.